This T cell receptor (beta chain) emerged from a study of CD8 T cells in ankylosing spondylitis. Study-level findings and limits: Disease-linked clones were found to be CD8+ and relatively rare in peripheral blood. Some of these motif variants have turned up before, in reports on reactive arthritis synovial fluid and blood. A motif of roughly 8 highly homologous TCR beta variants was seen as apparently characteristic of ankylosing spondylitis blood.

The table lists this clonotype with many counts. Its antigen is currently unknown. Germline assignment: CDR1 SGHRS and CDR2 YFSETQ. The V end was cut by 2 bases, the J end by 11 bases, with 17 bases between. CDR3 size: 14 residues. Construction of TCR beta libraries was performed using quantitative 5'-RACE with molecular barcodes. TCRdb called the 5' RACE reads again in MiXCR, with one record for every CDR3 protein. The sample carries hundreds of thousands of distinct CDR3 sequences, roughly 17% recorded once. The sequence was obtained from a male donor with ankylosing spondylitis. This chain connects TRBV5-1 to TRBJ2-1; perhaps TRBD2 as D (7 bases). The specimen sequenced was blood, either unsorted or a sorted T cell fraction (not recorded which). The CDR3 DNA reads TGCGCCAGCAGCTTAAACAGGGAGGGGTTACAGCAGTTCTTC. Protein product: CASSLNREGLQQFF.